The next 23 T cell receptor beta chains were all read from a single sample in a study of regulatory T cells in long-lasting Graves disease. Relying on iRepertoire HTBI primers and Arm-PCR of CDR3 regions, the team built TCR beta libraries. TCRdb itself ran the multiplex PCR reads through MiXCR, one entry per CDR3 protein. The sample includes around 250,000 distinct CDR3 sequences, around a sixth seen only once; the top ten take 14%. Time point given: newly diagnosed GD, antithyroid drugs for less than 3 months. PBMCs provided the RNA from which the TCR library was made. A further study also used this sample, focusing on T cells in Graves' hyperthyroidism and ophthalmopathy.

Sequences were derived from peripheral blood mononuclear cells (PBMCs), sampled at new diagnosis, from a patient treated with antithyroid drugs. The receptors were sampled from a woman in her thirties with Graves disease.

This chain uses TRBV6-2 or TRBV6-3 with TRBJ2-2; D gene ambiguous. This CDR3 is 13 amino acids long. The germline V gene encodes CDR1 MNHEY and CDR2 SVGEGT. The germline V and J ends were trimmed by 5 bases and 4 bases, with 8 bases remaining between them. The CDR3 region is CASSLDTTGELFF. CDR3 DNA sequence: TGTGCCAGCAGTCTTGATACCACCGGGGAGCTGTTTTTT.

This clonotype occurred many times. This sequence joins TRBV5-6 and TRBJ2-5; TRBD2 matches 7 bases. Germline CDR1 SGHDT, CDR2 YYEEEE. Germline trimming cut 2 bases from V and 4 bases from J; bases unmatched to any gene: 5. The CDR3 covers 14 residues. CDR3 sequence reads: CASSFGTISETQYF. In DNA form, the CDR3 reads TGTGCCAGCAGCTTCGGGACTATCTCAGAGACCCAGTACTTC.

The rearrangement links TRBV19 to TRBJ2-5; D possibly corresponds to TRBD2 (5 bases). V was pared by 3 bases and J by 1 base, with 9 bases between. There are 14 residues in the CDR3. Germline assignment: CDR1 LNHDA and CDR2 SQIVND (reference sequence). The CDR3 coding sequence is TGTGCCAGTAGTATCCCGGGGTTCCAAGAGACCCAGTACTTC. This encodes CASSIPGFQETQYF.

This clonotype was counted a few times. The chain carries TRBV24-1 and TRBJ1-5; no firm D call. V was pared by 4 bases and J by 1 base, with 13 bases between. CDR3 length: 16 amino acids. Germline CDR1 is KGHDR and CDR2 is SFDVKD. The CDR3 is CATSEGLAVSNQPQHF. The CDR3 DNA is TGTGCCACCAGTGAAGGGTTAGCCGTCAGCAATCAGCCCCAGCATTTT.

CDR3 amino acids: CASSPPGGLGYTF. CDR3 sequence (DNA): TGTGCCAGCAGCCCCCCGGGGGGGCTTGGCTACACCTTC. V gene TRBV9 combines with J gene TRBJ1-2; tentative D call: TRBD1 (6 bases). Germline V CDR1 and CDR2: SGDLS, YYNGEE. Trimming cost V 4 bases and J 7 bases, with 14 bases left between them. The CDR3 runs to 13 residues.

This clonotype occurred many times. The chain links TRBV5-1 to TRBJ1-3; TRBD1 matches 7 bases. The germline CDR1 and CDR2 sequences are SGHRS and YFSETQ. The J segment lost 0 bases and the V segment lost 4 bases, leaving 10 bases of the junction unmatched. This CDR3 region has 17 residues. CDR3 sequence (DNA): TGCGCCAGCAGCGAGGACGCAGGGGGACTCTCTGGAAACACCATATATTTT. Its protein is CASSEDAGGLSGNTIYF.

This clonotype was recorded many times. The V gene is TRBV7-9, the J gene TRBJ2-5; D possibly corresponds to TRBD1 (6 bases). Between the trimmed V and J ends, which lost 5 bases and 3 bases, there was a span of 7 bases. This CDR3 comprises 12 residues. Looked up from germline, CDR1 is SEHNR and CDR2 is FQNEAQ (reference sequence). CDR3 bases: TGTGCCAGCAGCCGGACAGAAGAGACCCAGTACTTC. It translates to CASSRTEETQYF.

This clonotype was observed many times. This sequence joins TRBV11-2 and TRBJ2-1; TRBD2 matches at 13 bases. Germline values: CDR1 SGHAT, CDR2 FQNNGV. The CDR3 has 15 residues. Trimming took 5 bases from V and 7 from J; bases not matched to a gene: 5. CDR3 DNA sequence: TGTGCCAGCAGCCAGGGACTAGCGGGGAGTAATGAGCAGTTCTTC. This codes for CASSQGLAGSNEQFF.

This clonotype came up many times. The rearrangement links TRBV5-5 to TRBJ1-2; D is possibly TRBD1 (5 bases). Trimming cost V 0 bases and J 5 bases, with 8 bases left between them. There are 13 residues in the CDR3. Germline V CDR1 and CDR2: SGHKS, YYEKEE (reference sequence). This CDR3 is CASSLAGGYGYTF. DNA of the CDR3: TGTGCCAGCAGCTTGGCGGGGGGGTATGGCTACACCTTC.

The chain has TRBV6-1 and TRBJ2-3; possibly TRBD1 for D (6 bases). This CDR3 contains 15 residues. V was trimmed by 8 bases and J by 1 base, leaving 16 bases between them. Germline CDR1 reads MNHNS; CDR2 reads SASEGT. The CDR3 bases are TGTGCCAGCGACATCAGGGGACGGGGCACAGATACGCAGTATTTT. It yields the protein CASDIRGRGTDTQYF.

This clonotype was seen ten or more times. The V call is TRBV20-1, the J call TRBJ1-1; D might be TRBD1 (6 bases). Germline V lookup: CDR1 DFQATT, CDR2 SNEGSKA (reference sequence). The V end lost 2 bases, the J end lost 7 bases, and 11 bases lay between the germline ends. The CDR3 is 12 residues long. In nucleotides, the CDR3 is TGCAGTGCTAGAATAGGACAGCTTGAAGCTTTCTTT. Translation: CSARIGQLEAFF.

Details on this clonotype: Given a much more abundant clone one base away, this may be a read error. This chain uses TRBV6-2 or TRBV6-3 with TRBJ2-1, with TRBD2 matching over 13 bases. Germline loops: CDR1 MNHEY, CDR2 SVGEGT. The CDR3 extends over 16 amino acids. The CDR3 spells CASSARLAGGNNEQLF. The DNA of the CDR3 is TGTGCCAGCAGTGCACGACTAGCGGGGGGTAACAATGAGCAGCTCTTC.

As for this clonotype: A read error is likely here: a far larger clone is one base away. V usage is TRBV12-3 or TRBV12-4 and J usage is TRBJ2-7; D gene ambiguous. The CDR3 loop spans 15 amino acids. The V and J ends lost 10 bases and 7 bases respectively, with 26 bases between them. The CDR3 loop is CATRGSSGSYNEQYF. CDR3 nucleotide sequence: TGTGCCACCCGAGGAAGCTCCGGGTCCTACAATGAGCAGTACTTC.

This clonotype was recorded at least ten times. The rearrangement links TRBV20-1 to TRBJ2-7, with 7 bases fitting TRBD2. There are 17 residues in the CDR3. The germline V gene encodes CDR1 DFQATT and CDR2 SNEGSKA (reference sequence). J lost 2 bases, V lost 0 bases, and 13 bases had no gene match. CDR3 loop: CSARDRRRLASTYEQYF. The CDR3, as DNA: TGCAGTGCTAGAGATCGCCGGCGACTAGCAAGCACCTACGAGCAGTACTTC.

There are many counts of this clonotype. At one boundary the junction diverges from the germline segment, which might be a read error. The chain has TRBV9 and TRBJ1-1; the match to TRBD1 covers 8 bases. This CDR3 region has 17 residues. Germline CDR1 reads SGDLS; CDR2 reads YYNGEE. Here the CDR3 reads CASSLRFAGGLNTEAFF. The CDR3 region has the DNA TGCGCCAGCAGCTTGCGGTTTGCAGGGGGCCTGAACACTGAAGCTTTCTTT.

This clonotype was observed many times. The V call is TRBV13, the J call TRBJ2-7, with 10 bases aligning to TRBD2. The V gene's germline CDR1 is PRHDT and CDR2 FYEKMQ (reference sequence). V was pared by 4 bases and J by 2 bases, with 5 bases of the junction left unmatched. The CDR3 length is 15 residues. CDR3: CASSSLAGNPYEQYF. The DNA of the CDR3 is TGTGCCAGCAGCTCACTAGCGGGGAACCCCTACGAGCAGTACTTC.

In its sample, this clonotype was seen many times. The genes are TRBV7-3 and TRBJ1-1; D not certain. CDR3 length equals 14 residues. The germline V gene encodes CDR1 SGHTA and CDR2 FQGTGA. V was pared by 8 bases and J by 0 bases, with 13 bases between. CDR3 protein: CASSRGAMNTEAFF. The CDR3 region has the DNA TGTGCCAGCTCCCGCGGAGCAATGAACACTGAAGCTTTCTTT.

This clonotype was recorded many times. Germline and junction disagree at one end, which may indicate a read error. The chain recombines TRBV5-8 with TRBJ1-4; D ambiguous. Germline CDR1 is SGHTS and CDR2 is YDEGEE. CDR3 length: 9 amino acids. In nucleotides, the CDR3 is TGTGCCAGCAACACATGGCAGGCGTTT. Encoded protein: CASNTWQAF. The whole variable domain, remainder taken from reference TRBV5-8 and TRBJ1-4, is EAGVTQSPTHLIKTRGQQATLRCSPISGHTSVYWYQQALGLGLQFLLWYDEGEERNRGNFPPRFSGRQFPNYSSELNVNALELEDSALYLCASNTWQAFGSGTQLSVL.

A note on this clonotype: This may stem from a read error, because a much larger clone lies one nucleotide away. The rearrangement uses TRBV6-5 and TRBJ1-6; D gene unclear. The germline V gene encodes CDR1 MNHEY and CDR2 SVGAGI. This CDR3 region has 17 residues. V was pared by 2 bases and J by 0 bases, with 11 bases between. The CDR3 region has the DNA TGTGCCAGCAGTTACGGGGTACCCATCTCCTATAATTCACCCCTCCACTTT. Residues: CASSYGVPISYNSPLHF.

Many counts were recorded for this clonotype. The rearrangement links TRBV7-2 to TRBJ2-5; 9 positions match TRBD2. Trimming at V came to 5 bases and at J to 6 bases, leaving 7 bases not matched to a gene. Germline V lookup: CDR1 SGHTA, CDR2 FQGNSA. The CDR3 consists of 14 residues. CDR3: CASSAGSSGKTQYF. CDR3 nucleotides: TGTGCCAGCAGCGCAGGCTCTAGCGGGAAGACCCAGTACTTC.

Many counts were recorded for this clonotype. CDR3: CSAEGGGGQSADTQYF. The CDR3 nucleotides read TGCAGCGCGGAGGGGGGGGGGGGCCAGTCCGCAGATACGCAGTATTTT. The rearrangement joins TRBV29-1 to TRBJ2-3; tentatively, D is TRBD2 (7 bases). Trimming left V 7 bases short and J 4 bases short, with 24 bases between. Per germline, CDR1 SQVTM and CDR2 ANQGSEA. This CDR3 comprises 16 residues.

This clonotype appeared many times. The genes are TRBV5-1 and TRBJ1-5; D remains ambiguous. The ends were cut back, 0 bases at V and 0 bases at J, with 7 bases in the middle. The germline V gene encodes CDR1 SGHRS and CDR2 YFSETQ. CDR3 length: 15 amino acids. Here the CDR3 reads CASSLGSSSNQPQHF. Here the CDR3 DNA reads TGCGCCAGCAGCTTGGGGAGTTCTAGCAATCAGCCCCAGCATTTT.

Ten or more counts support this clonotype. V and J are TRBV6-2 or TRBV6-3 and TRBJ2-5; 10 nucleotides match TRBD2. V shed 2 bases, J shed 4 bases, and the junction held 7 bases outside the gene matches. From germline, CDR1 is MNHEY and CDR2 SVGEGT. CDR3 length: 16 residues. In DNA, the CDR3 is TGTGCCAGCAGTTACATCGCGGCTAGCGGGGGAGAGACCCAGTACTTC. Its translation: CASSYIAASGGETQYF.